The present T cell receptor beta chain was sequenced within a study of multiple sclerosis patients with progressive multifocal leukoencephalopathy. Sequencing was at survey level. Some clones are missing from TCRdb's copy, which holds only in-frame ones; the method was immunoSEQ multiplex PCR. The profile shows tens of thousands of clones, approximately 89% of them singletons. The time point: time of PML onset. Between 16 and 56 months of natalizumab therapy passed before PML developed in these natalizumab-treated patients. Per the germline V gene, CDR1 is SGHDN and CDR2 is FVKESK. This CDR3 comprises 14 residues. The V gene end was trimmed by 2 bases and the J gene end by 3 bases; junction bases not matched to a gene: 3.

The rearrangement uses TRBV14 and TRBJ2-5; TRBD1 matches at 7 bases. This TCR was sampled from a woman aged 25 to 45 with progressive multifocal leukoencephalopathy. Sequences were derived from PBMCs, sampled from a patient treated with natalizumab. The CDR3 reads CASSQYGTEETQYF. The CDR3 DNA reads as TGTGCCAGCAGCCAATACGGGACAGAAGAGACCCAGTACTTC.